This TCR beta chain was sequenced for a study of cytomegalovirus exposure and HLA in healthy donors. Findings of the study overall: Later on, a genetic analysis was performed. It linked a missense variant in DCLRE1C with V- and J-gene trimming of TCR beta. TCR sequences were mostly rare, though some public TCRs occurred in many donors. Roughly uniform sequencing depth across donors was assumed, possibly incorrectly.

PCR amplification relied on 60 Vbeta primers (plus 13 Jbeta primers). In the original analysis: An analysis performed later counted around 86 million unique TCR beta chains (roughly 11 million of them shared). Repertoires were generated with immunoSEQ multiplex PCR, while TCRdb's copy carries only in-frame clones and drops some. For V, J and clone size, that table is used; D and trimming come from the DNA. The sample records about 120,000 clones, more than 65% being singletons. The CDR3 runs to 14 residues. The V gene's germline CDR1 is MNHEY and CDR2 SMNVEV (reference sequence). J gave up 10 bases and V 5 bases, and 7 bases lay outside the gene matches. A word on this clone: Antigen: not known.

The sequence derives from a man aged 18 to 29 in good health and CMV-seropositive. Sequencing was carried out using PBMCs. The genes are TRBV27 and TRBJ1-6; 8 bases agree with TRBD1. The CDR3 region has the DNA TGTGCCAGCAGTGAGGACAGGGTCGGCTCACCCCTCCACTTT. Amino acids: CASSEDRVGSPLHF.